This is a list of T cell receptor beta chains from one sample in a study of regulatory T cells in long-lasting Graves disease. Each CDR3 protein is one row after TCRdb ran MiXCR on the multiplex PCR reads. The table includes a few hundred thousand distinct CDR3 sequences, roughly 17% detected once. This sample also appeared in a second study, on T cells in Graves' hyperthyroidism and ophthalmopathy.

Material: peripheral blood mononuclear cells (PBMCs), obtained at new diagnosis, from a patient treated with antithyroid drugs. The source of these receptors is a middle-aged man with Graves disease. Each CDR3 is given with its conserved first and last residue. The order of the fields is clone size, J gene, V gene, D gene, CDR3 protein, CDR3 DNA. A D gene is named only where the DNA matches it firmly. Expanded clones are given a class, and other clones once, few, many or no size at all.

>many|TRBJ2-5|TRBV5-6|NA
CASSSPREGETQYF
TGTGCCAGCAGCTCCCCTCGCGAGGGGGAGACCCAGTACTTC
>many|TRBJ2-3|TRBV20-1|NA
CSAPSRLRGPRDTQYF
TGCAGTGCTCCCTCACGCCTCAGGGGACCCAGAGATACGCAGTATTTT
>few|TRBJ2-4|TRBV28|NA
CASTRPLAKNIQYF
TGTGCCAGCACCCGGCCTCTAGCCAAAAACATTCAGTACTTC
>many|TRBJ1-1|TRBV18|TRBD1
CASSEGQGGTEAFF
TGTGCCAGCTCAGAGGGACAGGGGGGAACTGAAGCTTTCTTT
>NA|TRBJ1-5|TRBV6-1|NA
CASSEARGSNQPQHF
TGTGCCAGCAGTGAAGCGAGGGGTAGCAATCAGCCCCAGCATTTT
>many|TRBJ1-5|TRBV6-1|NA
CASSRTGNQPQHF
TGTGCCAGCAGTCGGACAGGCAATCAGCCCCAGCATTTT
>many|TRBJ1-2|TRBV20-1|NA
CSAQGNYGYTF
TGCAGTGCCCAGGGGAACTATGGCTACACCTTC
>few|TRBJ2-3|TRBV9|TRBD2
CASSVGTSGGDTQYF
TGTGCCAGCAGCGTAGGGACTAGCGGGGGTGATACGCAGTATTTT
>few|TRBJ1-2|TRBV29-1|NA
CSAMDIINYGYTF
TGCAGCGCAATGGACATTATAAACTATGGCTACACCTTC
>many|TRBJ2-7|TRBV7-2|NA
CASRSGTSLSYEQYF
TGTGCCAGCAGATCCGGGACAAGTCTCTCCTACGAGCAGTACTTC
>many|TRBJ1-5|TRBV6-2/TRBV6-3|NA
CASSSPRSGDQPQHF
TGTGCCAGCAGCTCACCCAGAAGCGGTGATCAGCCCCAGCATTTT
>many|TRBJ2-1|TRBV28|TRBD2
CASINRLANEQFF
TGTGCCAGCATTAACCGACTAGCAAATGAGCAGTTCTTC
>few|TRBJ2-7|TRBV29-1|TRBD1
CSVEKGQDYEQYF
TGCAGCGTTGAGAAGGGACAGGACTACGAGCAGTACTTC
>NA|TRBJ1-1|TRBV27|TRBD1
CATRSSRGPGTEAFF
TGTGCCACCCGTTCCTCGAGGGGGCCGGGCACTGAAGCTTTCTTT
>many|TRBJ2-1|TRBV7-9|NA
CASSRGPLHGF
TGTGCCAGCAGCCGGGGACCGCTCCACGGCTTC